The present entry profiles one TCR beta chain with its context. Its target is unknown. These data originate in a study of T cell responses to AZD1222 COVID-19 vaccine. About the research overall: It was second doses at about 4 or about 12 weeks that were pooled. General observations from the study: Targeting of unmutated variant regions was reportedly seen in nearly half of spike-specific TCRs. Across the whole spike, CD4 TCRs peaked at regions 160-218 and 743-854. Donors, mostly white British, included more females; clonal diversity was possibly underestimated.

Profiled with immunoSEQ multiplex PCR; TCRdb holds only in-frame clones, not every one. The table records about 120,000 clones, roughly 90% of them present only once. With 0 bases removed from V and 6 bases from J, the gap between germline ends came to 2 bases. CDR3 length: 12 amino acids. CDR1 is SEHNR and CDR2 is FQNEAQ in the germline V gene (reference sequence). The clonotype originates from an adult in good health. The material was peripheral blood, obtained on day 0 of AZD1222 vaccination. The rearrangement links TRBV7-9 to TRBJ2-2; D not certain. The CDR3: CASSLAPGELFF. The CDR3 DNA follows: TGTGCCAGCAGCTTAGCCCCCGGGGAGCTGTTTTTT.